One sample yielded the 2 T cell receptor beta chains listed below, sequenced in a study of cytomegalovirus exposure and HLA in healthy donors. Sequencing was performed with immunoSEQ multiplex PCR; in TCRdb, only in-frame clones are kept and a portion is missing. Among under 200,000 clones listed, roughly 90% were seen once. Sequenced input: PBMCs. All receptors derive from a man younger than 30 in good health and CMV-seropositive.

CDR3 DNA sequence: TGTGCCAGCAGCTTAGGGGGACTAGAACGGGATGAGCAGTTCTTC. Protein product: CASSLGGLERDEQFF. This rearrangement joins TRBV11-2 to TRBJ2-1; TRBD2 matches at 8 bases. Unmatched junction bases numbered 7, after V lost 1 base and J lost 8 bases. Germline CDR1 is SGHAT and CDR2 is FQNNGV. This CDR3 region has 15 residues.

J is TRBJ2-1 and V is TRBV15, with D uncertain. The CDR3 totals 14 residues. CDR1 is LNHNV and CDR2 is YYDKDF in the germline V gene (reference sequence). With 0 bases removed from V and 6 bases from J, the gap between germline ends came to 9 bases. The CDR3 loop reads CATSRDSSGNEQFF. As DNA, the CDR3 is TGTGCCACCAGCAGAGATTCTAGTGGCAATGAGCAGTTCTTC. Full variable domain (outside the CDR3, taken from reference TRBV15 and TRBJ2-1): DAMVIQNPRYQVTQFGKPVTLSCSQTLNHNVMYWYQQKSSQAPKLLFHYYDKDFNNEADTPDNFQSRRPNTSFCFLDIRSPGLGDTAMYLCATSRDSSGNEQFFGPGTRLTVL.